What follows are 17 T cell receptor beta chains derived from one specimen sequenced in a study of cytomegalovirus exposure and HLA in healthy donors. PCR was performed using 60 Vbeta and 13 Jbeta primers. Only in-frame clones appear in the TCRdb table, and some are missing; sequencing was by immunoSEQ multiplex PCR. The sample has some 80,000 clones, and its top ten clones hold approximately 1%. Sample: PBMCs. Receptors were obtained from a woman aged 30 to 39 in good health and CMV-seronegative.

This chain links TRBV25-1 with TRBJ1-1, with 8 bases aligning to TRBD1. CDR1 is MGHDK, CDR2 SYGVNS, per germline. V shed 7 bases and J 7 bases; nucleotides not matched to a gene: 5. This CDR3 is 12 amino acids long. CDR3 sequence reads: CASNDRGSEAFF. CDR3 DNA: TGTGCCAGCAACGACAGGGGAAGTGAAGCTTTCTTT.

V and J are TRBV4-1 and TRBJ1-1; tentatively, D is TRBD1 (5 bases). Germline CDR1 reads MGHRA; CDR2 reads YSYEKL. V gave up 5 bases and J gave up 4 bases, with 17 bases separating them. The length of the CDR3 is 15 residues. CDR3 in amino acids: CASSIDPMGGTEAFF. The CDR3 DNA reads as TGCGCCAGCAGCATTGACCCTATGGGGGGCACTGAAGCTTTCTTT.

A word on this clone: The identical CDR3 is also encoded by other nucleotide sequences in the sample. The chain recombines TRBV19 with TRBJ1-5; D might be TRBD1 (6 bases). The CDR3 totals 12 residues. The V gene lost 5 bases and the J gene lost 4 bases, with 6 bases spanning the gap. The germline CDR1 and CDR2 sequences are LNHDA and SQIVND (reference sequence). The CDR3 loop is CASSQGNQPQHF. CDR3 coding DNA: TGTGCCAGTAGTCAGGGGAATCAGCCCCAGCATTTT. Looking up the rest from reference TRBV19 and TRBJ1-5 gives the full variable domain: DGGITQSPKYLFRKEGQNVTLSCEQNLNHDAMYWYRQDPGQGLRLIYYSQIVNDFQKGDIAEGYSVSREKKESFPLTVTSAQKNPTAFYLCASSQGNQPQHFGDGTRLSIL.

The chain couples TRBV2 to TRBJ1-2; 7 bases fit TRBD1. V lost 6 bases and J lost 3; bases outside the gene matches: 10. The CDR3 contains 15 residues. Germline values: CDR1 SNHLY, CDR2 FYNNEI. The CDR3 DNA reads as TGTGCCAGCAGACTCACGGTACAGGGGTACTATGGCTACACCTTC. Residues: CASRLTVQGYYGYTF.

The chain couples TRBV30 to TRBJ2-7, with a weak D call TRBD2 (5 bases). Trimming cost V 3 bases and J 1 base, with 7 bases left between them. The CDR3 extends over 12 amino acids. CDR1 GTSNPN and CDR2 SVGIG come from the germline V gene (reference sequence). The CDR3 coding sequence is TGTGCCTGGAGACGGACTTCCTACGAGCAGTACTTC. Its translation is CAWRRTSYEQYF.

The V gene is TRBV4-2, the J gene TRBJ2-3; D gene ambiguous. V dropped 2 bases and J dropped 0 bases, with 6 bases sitting between them. The germline V gene encodes CDR1 LGHNA and CDR2 YNFKEQ. This CDR3 comprises 14 residues. CDR3 nucleotide sequence: TGTGCCAGCAGCCAAACTCAAAGCACAGATACGCAGTATTTT. Amino acid sequence: CASSQTQSTDTQYF.

As DNA, the CDR3 is TGCGCCAGCAGCTTGGATGGGGCTGGAGGGGCCAACGTCCTGACTTTC. Its protein is CASSLDGAGGANVLTF. The chain links TRBV5-1 to TRBJ2-6, with D maybe TRBD1 (5 bases). V was clipped by 0 bases and J by 4 bases, with 11 bases between them. Germline-derived CDR1 and CDR2 are SGHRS and YFSETQ. The CDR3 sequence is 16 residues long.

This sequence joins TRBV19 and TRBJ1-2; 11 nucleotides line up with TRBD1. The germline CDR1 and CDR2 sequences are LNHDA and SQIVND (reference sequence). The CDR3 extends over 12 amino acids. V gave up 10 bases and J gave up 8 bases; unmatched junction bases: 6. CDR3 nucleotides: TGTGCCACCGGGACAGGGGGAAAAGGCTACACCTTC. This translates into CATGTGGKGYTF.

The V call is TRBV30, the J call TRBJ1-2, with 9 bases aligning to TRBD1. The CDR3 is made up of 13 amino acids. Germline V gives CDR1 GTSNPN, CDR2 SVGIG (reference sequence). V lost 1 base and J lost 8; bases outside the gene matches: 5. The DNA of the CDR3 is TGTGCCTGGAGTGCAACAGGGGGCGCCGGCTACACCTTC. This sequence encodes CAWSATGGAGYTF.

The rearrangement uses TRBV18 and TRBJ2-2; D unresolved. V was cut by 3 bases and J by 6 bases, with 11 bases left in between. Germline V gives CDR1 KGHSH, CDR2 LQKENI. The CDR3 runs 14 residues. CDR3 nucleotide sequence: TGTGCCAGCTCACCCTCCATTGGGCCCGGGGAGCTGTTTTTT. It is translated as CASSPSIGPGELFF.

The chain combines TRBV6-5 with TRBJ1-1, with TRBD1 as a possible D gene (5 bases). V shed 0 bases and J shed 1 base, with 12 bases lying between them. This CDR3 comprises 16 residues. Germline V gives CDR1 MNHEY, CDR2 SVGAGI. CDR3 loop: CASSYSAGRENTEAFF. The CDR3 DNA reads TGTGCCAGCAGTTACTCGGCGGGACGGGAGAACACTGAAGCTTTCTTT.

The chain uses TRBV11-3 and TRBJ2-2; D gene ambiguous. CDR1 SGHNT and CDR2 YENEEA come from the germline V gene. The CDR3 has 12 amino acids. The V end lost 5 bases, the J end lost 1 base, and 2 bases lay between the germline ends. This CDR3 is CASSLNTGELFF. CDR3 sequence (DNA): TGTGCCAGCAGCCTGAACACCGGGGAGCTGTTTTTT.

The rearrangement uses TRBV15 and TRBJ1-2; a weak D match, TRBD1 (6 bases). The V end was cut by 1 base, the J end by 6 bases, with 12 bases between. The CDR3 is made up of 14 amino acids. Germline-derived CDR1 and CDR2 are LNHNV and YYDKDF (reference sequence). The CDR3 loop reads CATSRVWTEDGYTF. The CDR3 DNA reads TGTGCCACCAGCAGAGTCTGGACAGAAGATGGCTACACCTTC.

The chain links TRBV4-1 to TRBJ2-3; 9 bases align to TRBD1. The germline V gene encodes CDR1 MGHRA and CDR2 YSYEKL. The CDR3 length is 14 residues. The ends lost 5 bases at V and 4 bases at J; junction bases unmatched: 4. The CDR3 region is CASSSRTGADTQYF. CDR3 DNA: TGCGCCAGCAGCTCTAGGACAGGGGCAGATACGCAGTATTTT.

The V gene is TRBV5-4, the J gene TRBJ2-5; 8 nucleotides align to TRBD1. This CDR3 has 15 residues. V lost 3 bases to trimming and J lost 4 bases; unmatched junction nucleotides: 8. CDR1 is SGHNT and CDR2 is YYREEE in the germline V gene (reference sequence). The CDR3 bases are TGTGCCAGCAGCTCGACAGGGGTATTAGGAGAGACCCAGTACTTC. Amino acid sequence: CASSSTGVLGETQYF.

This chain joins TRBV7-8 and TRBJ2-5; 9 bases map to TRBD1. The CDR3 is made up of 16 amino acids. The V gene end was trimmed by 6 bases and the J gene end by 5 bases; junction bases not matched to a gene: 13. From germline, CDR1 is SGHVS and CDR2 FQNEAQ. The CDR3 DNA sequence: TGTGCCAGCAGTTTAAAAGGACAGGGGCAGGGGGAGACCCAGTACTTC. It encodes CASSLKGQGQGETQYF.

Comments on this clone: One end of the junction varies from germline; a read error may be responsible. The chain has TRBV30 and TRBJ1-2, with D hard to call. CDR1 is GTSNPN, CDR2 SVGIG, per germline (reference sequence). CDR3 size: 15 residues. Here the CDR3 reads CAGSVAGMGNYGYTF. CDR3 in DNA: TGTGCCGGGAGTGTAGCGGGGATGGGAAACTATGGCTACACCTTC.